This section outlines one TCR beta chain sequence together with its context. What this receptor recognizes is not known. Nothing much larger sits one base from this clone, and base qualities are not available. The sample's time point label, in plain terms: cycle 4 day 1 (C4D1), after around six weeks of nivolumab. All trial patients had relapsed after autologous stem cell transplantation, with cohorts A, B and C differing in prior brentuximab vedotin exposure. The trial cohort comprised more than 55 patients with relapsed/refractory classical Hodgkin lymphoma whose best overall responses were complete response, partial response or progressive disease. Trial patients were treated with single-agent nivolumab in the multi-cohort phase II CheckMate 205 trial. An independent review committee assessed best overall response using the 2007 International Working Group response criteria. Trial PBMCs were collected just before the start of nivolumab (C1D1) and during therapy at cycle 2 day 1 and cycle 4 day 1. Peripheral blood was collected in 8 mL Vacutainer Cell Preparation Tubes, from which PBMCs were isolated by centrifugation and then cryopreserved.

The Qiagen DNeasy kit was used to extract genomic DNA both from unsorted PBMCs and from the negatively selected CD4+ and CD8+ fractions. Using primers that anneal to V and J segments, immunoSEQ multiplex PCR amplified the TCR beta CDR3 regions. Amplification bias was minimized using a synthetic immune receptor repertoire, and residual bias was removed computationally after sequencing. As for the original processing: Custom Python scripts were used to quantify repertoire diversity as the Shannon entropy index. The unsorted, CD4+ and CD8+ repertoires were each analyzed separately, with the exception of combined analyses, where CD4+ and CD8+ sequences were merged in silico. A clone counted as expanded when the clone's frequency after treatment rose at least 2-fold relative to C1D1, and clones undetected at baseline were given a pseudocount of 0.5. Singleton clones were defined as clones with 0 or 1 copy at C1D1, and non-singleton clones were defined as clones with 2 or more copies. By matching protein sequences in sorted samples from the same patient, clones expanded in unsorted samples were annotated as CD4+, CD8+ or unknown. Wilcoxon tests on paired samples were used to test diversity changes from C1D1 to C4D1. This is the immuneACCESS table as TCRdb keeps it, with only in-frame sequences that have V and J called. A part of the clones is gone; compared with another copy, unresolved V genes explain less than half, and the rest is unexplained. The V and J calls and clone size are taken from that table; D and trimming were inferred from the DNA. Within this sample are some 30,000 clones, with 72% of them counted one time only. The ten biggest clones cover around 3.3% of the sample.

These data belong to a study of PD-1 blockade in classical Hodgkin lymphoma (dated by TCRdb to the early 2020s). Looking at the study overall: Nivolumab dosing was 3 mg/kg intravenously every 2 weeks, continuing until either disease progression or unacceptable toxicity. The study used CyTOF and TCR beta sequencing to define a peripheral blood immune signature of response to PD-1 blockade in classical Hodgkin lymphoma.

The CDR3 contains 15 residues, cysteine and phenylalanine counted. The read is trimmed to its CDR3 DNA, 45 bases read in frame from base 1. CDR1 MGHRA and CDR2 YSYEKL are derived from the germline V gene. V and J are trimmed by 1 base and 5 bases, and the gene matches miss 4 bases of the junction. Results the study describes overall, beyond this receptor: Baseline TCR diversity was reported as lower in newly diagnosed patients than in healthy donors, and lower still in relapsed/refractory patients. Trial patients achieving complete response had baseline diversity similar to newly diagnosed patients, whereas partial responders and progressors had significantly lower diversity. By C4D1, a significant rise was seen in CD4+ TCR diversity but not in CD8+ TCR diversity (p=0.0027 vs p=0.16), and the rise was most apparent among complete responders (p=0.02). The study covered only a single clinical trial cohort, and the causes of the repertoire differences, possibly disease activity or prior therapy, were still not defined. Diversity was lower in patients who began nivolumab less than 1 year after ASCT, so these patients were left out of later analyses to avoid confounding by immune reconstitution.

The source was peripheral blood mononuclear cells (PBMCs), collected before the fourth cycle of nivolumab. This TCR derives from a human donor with classical Hodgkin lymphoma. The chain uses TRBV4-1 and TRBJ2-5; TRBD1 fits 10 bases in the junction. CDR3 sequence: CASSQALDRGETQYF. The DNA sequence is as follows: TGCGCCAGCAGCCAAGCCTTGGACAGGGGGGAGACCCAGTACTTC.